The 8 T cell receptor beta chains below all came from one sample that was sequenced in a study of T cells in Graves' hyperthyroidism and ophthalmopathy. TCR beta CDR3 sequences were amplified from RNA transcripts. A first-round RT-PCR of the TCR CDR3 used the HTBI primer set. MiXCR was run by TCRdb on the multiplex PCR reads, yielding one entry per CDR3 protein. This table has about 570,000 distinct CDR3 sequences, about 43% appearing once. Input material: peripheral blood or thyroid tissue (not recorded which). The receptors were sampled from an adult woman with Graves' disease, either hyperthyroidism or ophthalmopathy (not recorded which).

This clonotype was recorded many times. The chain has TRBV5-1 and TRBJ1-3, with no clear D. The CDR3 has 15 amino acids. CDR1 is SGHRS and CDR2 is YFSETQ in the germline V gene. V lost 0 bases and J lost 0, with 7 bases in between. CDR3 DNA sequence: TGCGCCAGCAGCTTGGAGGGAAACTCTGGAAACACCATATATTTT. Protein sequence: CASSLEGNSGNTIYF.

The V and J genes are TRBV7-6 and TRBJ1-5; D is undetermined. Germline-derived CDR1 and CDR2 are SGHVS and FNYEAQ. Between the trimmed V and J ends, which lost 1 base and 5 bases, there was a span of 12 bases. This CDR3 is 15 amino acids long. As DNA, the CDR3 is TGTGCCAGCAGCTTAGATGAGGGCGGCTATCAGCCCCAGCATTTT. Protein: CASSLDEGGYQPQHF.

J is TRBJ1-1 and V is TRBV5-1; no definite D call. V lost 4 bases to trimming and J lost 1 base, with 8 bases between them. Germline V gives CDR1 SGHRS, CDR2 YFSETQ. The CDR3 spans 13 residues. The CDR3 region is CASSRVGNTEAFF. DNA for the CDR3: TGCGCCAGCAGCAGGGTCGGGAACACTGAAGCTTTCTTT.

This chain joins TRBV20-1 and TRBJ1-3; 9 nucleotides line up with TRBD1. The CDR3 loop spans 13 amino acids. V was pared by 4 bases and J by 6 bases, with 4 bases of the junction left unmatched. Per the germline V gene, CDR1 is DFQATT and CDR2 is SNEGSKA (reference sequence). The CDR3 DNA follows: TGCAGTGCTATGACAGGGGGTGTAAACACCATATATTTT. Protein sequence: CSAMTGGVNTIYF.

To note about this clonotype: An end of the junction does not agree with germline; a read error may underlie this. This chain links TRBV7-9 with TRBJ2-6; D possibly corresponds to TRBD1 (5 bases). The germline gives CDR1 SEHNR, CDR2 FQNEAQ (reference sequence). The CDR3 has 14 amino acids. CDR3 protein: CASSFNSGANVPTF. In nucleotides, the CDR3 is TGTGCCAGCAGCTTCAACTCTGGGGCCAACGTCCCGACTTTC.

This clonotype was counted many times. The V and J genes are TRBV20-1 and TRBJ1-4; 7 positions agree with TRBD1. V lost 8 bases, J lost 5 bases, and 8 bases stayed unmatched. Germline V gene lookup returns CDR1 DFQATT and CDR2 SNEGSKA (reference sequence). This CDR3 contains 13 residues. CDR3 sequence reads: CSFYRQGNEKLFF. The CDR3 DNA reads TGCAGTTTCTATAGACAGGGAAATGAAAAACTGTTTTTT.

Note on this clonotype: One end of the junction fails to match germline, which may point to a read error. This chain's CDR3 is CATSAKPGASYEQYF. For the CDR3, the DNA is TGTGCCACCAGTGCTAAACCGGGGGCCTCCTACGAGCAGTACTTC. This sequence joins TRBV10-3 and TRBJ2-7; either TRBD1 or TRBD2 may fit D (6 bases each). The CDR3 is 15 amino acids. Germline CDR1 and CDR2: ENHRY and SYGVKD.

The J gene is TRBJ1-1, the V gene TRBV5-8, with D tentatively TRBD1 (6 bases). The CDR3 extends over 14 amino acids. V was clipped by 4 bases and J by 0 bases, with 10 bases between them. Per the germline V gene, CDR1 is SGHTS and CDR2 is YDEGEE. The CDR3: CASSMGHVNTEAFF. The CDR3 region has the DNA TGTGCCAGCAGCATGGGACACGTGAACACTGAAGCTTTCTTT.